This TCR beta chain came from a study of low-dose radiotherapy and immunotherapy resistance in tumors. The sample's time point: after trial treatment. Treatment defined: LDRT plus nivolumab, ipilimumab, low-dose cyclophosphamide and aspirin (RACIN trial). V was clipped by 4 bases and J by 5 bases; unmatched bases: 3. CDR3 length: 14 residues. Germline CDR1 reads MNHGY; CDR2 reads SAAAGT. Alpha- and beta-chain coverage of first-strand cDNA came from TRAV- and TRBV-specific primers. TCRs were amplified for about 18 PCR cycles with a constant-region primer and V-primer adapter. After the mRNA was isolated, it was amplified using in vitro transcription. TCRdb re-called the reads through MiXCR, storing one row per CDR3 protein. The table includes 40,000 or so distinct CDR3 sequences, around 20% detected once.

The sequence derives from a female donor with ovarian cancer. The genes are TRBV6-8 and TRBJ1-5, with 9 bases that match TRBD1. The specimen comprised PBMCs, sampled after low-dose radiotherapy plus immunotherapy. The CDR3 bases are TGTGCCAGCAGTTCTGACAGGGGGTATCAGCCCCAGCATTTT. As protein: CASSSDRGYQPQHF.